Presented here are 29 T cell receptor beta chains from one specimen sequenced in a study of blood T cell repertoires in COVID-19. TCRdb's copy holds only in-frame clones and misses some; the assay was immunoSEQ multiplex PCR. Among some 300,000 clones listed, approximately 89% were seen once. The sample comprised PBMCs or T cells enriched from blood (not recorded which). These receptors were taken from a woman between 45 and 60 years old who had been exposed to COVID-19.

The CDR3 region is CAWSVRTGGTDTQYF. The CDR3 nucleotides are TGTGCCTGGAGTGTCCGGACAGGAGGCACAGATACGCAGTATTTT. V gene TRBV30 combines with J gene TRBJ2-3; TRBD1 matches at 7 bases. In germline, CDR1 is GTSNPN, CDR2 SVGIG (reference sequence). The CDR3 length is 15 residues. V lost 0 bases and J lost 1; bases outside the gene matches: 4. Full variable domain (rest looked up from reference TRBV30 and TRBJ2-3): SQTIHQWPATLVQPVGSPLSLECTVEGTSNPNLYWYRQAAGRGLQLLFYSVGIGQISSEVPQNLSASRPQDRQFILSSKKLLLSDSGFYLCAWSVRTGGTDTQYFGPGTRLTVL.

This clone was found once. The CDR3 region has the DNA TGCGCCAGCAGCCGGGCCGGTGGTTTCTACGAGCAGTACTTC. Amino acids: CASSRAGGFYEQYF. J is TRBJ2-7 and V is TRBV4-1; D remains ambiguous. The CDR3 sequence is 14 residues long. Trimming took off 4 bases at V and 3 bases at J, with 13 bases between the two ends. The germline V gene encodes CDR1 MGHRA and CDR2 YSYEKL.

The gene calls are TRBV3-1 (or the pseudogene TRBV3-2) and TRBJ1-3; no clear D gene. V was cut by 0 bases and J by 4 bases, with 7 bases left in between. Looked up from germline, CDR1 is LGHDT and CDR2 is YNNKEL (reference sequence). The CDR3 extends over 14 amino acids. CDR3 sequence reads: CASSQEPAGNTIYF. The CDR3 DNA follows: TGTGCCAGCAGCCAAGAGCCTGCGGGAAACACCATATATTTT.

There are a few counts of this clone. The sample has other DNA sequences that encode this CDR3 too. The gene calls are TRBV19 and TRBJ2-1; 10 bases agree with TRBD2. CDR3 length: 16 residues. The V and J ends lost 4 bases and 1 base, in that order; junction bases with no gene match: 4. Germline CDR1 LNHDA, CDR2 SQIVND (reference sequence). CDR3 DNA sequence: TGTGCCAGTAGTACCTGGACTAGCGGATCCTACAATGAGCAGTTCTTC. Its translation: CASSTWTSGSYNEQFF. The full variable domain, completed using reference TRBV19 and TRBJ2-1, is DGGITQSPKYLFRKEGQNVTLSCEQNLNHDAMYWYRQDPGQGLRLIYYSQIVNDFQKGDIAEGYSVSREKKESFPLTVTSAQKNPTAFYLCASSTWTSGSYNEQFFGPGTRLTVL.

The gene calls are TRBV6-2 or TRBV6-3 and TRBJ1-2; TRBD1 matches 11 bases. This CDR3 is 14 amino acids long. Germline CDR1 MNHEY, CDR2 SVGEGT. V lost 4 bases, J lost 6 bases, and 4 bases stayed unmatched. The CDR3: CASSSGQGADGYTF. The CDR3, as DNA: TGTGCCAGCAGTTCTGGACAGGGGGCGGATGGCTACACCTTC.

This clone has just one count. This sample includes further DNA sequences coding for the same CDR3. The chain links TRBV7-2 to TRBJ1-1; D is ambiguous. The length of the CDR3 is 11 residues. Germline values: CDR1 SGHTA, CDR2 FQGNSA. Trimming removed 1 base at V and 11 bases at J, with 8 bases between. This CDR3 reads CASSLGRGAFF. The CDR3 nucleotides read TGTGCCAGCAGCTTAGGCCGAGGGGCTTTCTTT.

The chain uses TRBV19 and TRBJ1-6, with D unclear. Between the trimmed V and J ends, which lost 5 bases and 7 bases, there was a span of 12 bases. This CDR3 comprises 14 residues. Germline loops: CDR1 LNHDA, CDR2 SQIVND (reference sequence). CDR3 in amino acids: CASSFWAQNSPLHF. DNA for the CDR3: TGTGCCAGTAGTTTCTGGGCACAGAATTCACCCCTCCACTTT.

CDR3 sequence (DNA): TGCAGCGTTGGGGGCAGCAACTATGGCTACACCTTC. The encoded protein is CSVGGSNYGYTF. The rearrangement joins TRBV29-1 to TRBJ1-2, with a weak D call TRBD1 (5 bases). V was cut by 4 bases and J by 2 bases, with 8 bases left in between. The CDR3 is 12 amino acids. Germline V gene lookup returns CDR1 SQVTM and CDR2 ANQGSEA.

J is TRBJ2-5 and V is TRBV28, with 8 bases matching TRBD1. Germline V CDR1 and CDR2: MDHEN, SYDVKM. Trimming removed 5 bases from V and 2 bases from J; junction bases left unmatched: 7. The CDR3 length is 15 residues. CDR3 coding DNA: TGTGCCAGCAGTCCCAGGACAGGGAGGCAAGAGACCCAGTACTTC. Amino acids: CASSPRTGRQETQYF.

The chain couples TRBV20-1 to TRBJ2-7; 8 bases align to TRBD1. The germline V gene has CDR1 DFQATT and CDR2 SNEGSKA (reference sequence). The CDR3 contains 11 residues. V gave up 7 bases and J gave up 4 bases; unmatched junction bases: 3. The CDR3: CSVTGGYEQYF. DNA for the CDR3: TGCAGTGTTACAGGGGGGTACGAGCAGTACTTC.

The V call is TRBV4-1, the J call TRBJ2-7, with D possibly being TRBD1 (5 bases). Trimming shortened V by 0 bases and J by 3 bases, and 9 bases separated the two germline ends. Germline V gives CDR1 MGHRA, CDR2 YSYEKL. The CDR3 sequence is 14 residues long. The chain's CDR3 is CASSQETRVYEQYF. The CDR3 coding sequence is TGCGCCAGCAGCCAAGAAACCAGGGTCTACGAGCAGTACTTC.

The chain couples TRBV30 to TRBJ1-1; D is possibly TRBD1 (6 bases). The V gene lost 3 bases and the J gene lost 4 bases, with 12 bases spanning the gap. The CDR3 sequence is 13 residues long. CDR1 is GTSNPN and CDR2 is SVGIG in the germline V gene (reference sequence). The CDR3 protein is CAWRSRGITEAFF. The DNA of the CDR3 is TGTGCCTGGAGGTCGAGGGGGATCACTGAAGCTTTCTTT.

The V and J genes are TRBV3-1 (or the pseudogene TRBV3-2) and TRBJ2-2, with D tentatively TRBD2 (6 bases). V lost 2 bases and J 3 bases, leaving 13 bases between the germline ends. The CDR3 contains 16 residues. From germline, CDR1 is LGHDT and CDR2 YNNKEL (reference sequence). In nucleotides, the CDR3 is TGTGCCAGCAGCCAAACACCCGGGAGCTACACCGGGGAGCTGTTTTTT. Translated, it gives CASSQTPGSYTGELFF.

The gene calls are TRBV5-4 and TRBJ1-1, with 7 positions matching TRBD1. Trimming removed 2 bases from V and 2 bases from J; junction bases left unmatched: 6. The CDR3 is 15 amino acids. The germline V gene has CDR1 SGHNT and CDR2 YYREEE (reference sequence). CDR3: CASSFWNRGNTEAFF. CDR3 bases: TGTGCCAGCAGCTTTTGGAACAGGGGCAACACTGAAGCTTTCTTT.

V gene TRBV7-2 combines with J gene TRBJ1-2; D unresolved. Trimming cost V 1 base and J 4 bases, with 7 bases left between them. This CDR3 spans 13 amino acids. Germline CDR1 is SGHTA and CDR2 is FQGNSA. The CDR3 DNA sequence: TGTGCCAGCAGCTTAGAGAGGGCCTATGGCTACACCTTC. Protein: CASSLERAYGYTF.

V gene TRBV9 combines with J gene TRBJ2-1, with D unclear. With 7 bases removed from V and 0 bases from J, the gap between germline ends came to 8 bases. This CDR3 region has 13 residues. The germline V gene has CDR1 SGDLS and CDR2 YYNGEE. CDR3 region: CASSRSSYNEQFF. The CDR3 coding sequence is TGTGCCAGCTCTAGGAGCTCCTACAATGAGCAGTTCTTC.

The V call is TRBV5-6, the J call TRBJ1-2; D might be TRBD1 (5 bases). Germline loops: CDR1 SGHDT, CDR2 YYEEEE. The CDR3 runs to 14 residues. V was pared by 4 bases and J by 8 bases, with 18 bases between. In DNA form, the CDR3 reads TGTGCCAGCAGCCCCCGGGGCGGGAGTAGCGGCTACACCTTC. Translation: CASSPRGGSSGYTF.

The rearrangement uses TRBV7-6 and TRBJ2-7; 8 bases are a match to TRBD1. This CDR3 has 15 residues. CDR1 SGHVS and CDR2 FNYEAQ come from the germline V gene. The trim removed 4 bases at V and 0 bases at J, leaving 5 bases unmatched. This chain's CDR3 is CASSSGQGYSYEQYF. In DNA form, the CDR3 reads TGTGCCAGCAGCTCAGGACAGGGCTACTCCTACGAGCAGTACTTC.

V usage is TRBV5-1 and J usage is TRBJ1-2; 8 nucleotides line up with TRBD1. This CDR3 spans 13 amino acids. V trimming: 4 bases; J trimming: 4 bases; junction bases outside the gene matches: 3. Germline V CDR1 and CDR2: SGHRS, YFSETQ. Here the CDR3 reads CASSNGQGYGYTF. CDR3 DNA sequence: TGCGCCAGCAGCAACGGACAGGGCTATGGCTACACCTTC.

The chain combines TRBV19 with TRBJ2-5; 10 positions match TRBD1. Germline assignment: CDR1 LNHDA and CDR2 SQIVND (reference sequence). This CDR3 comprises 15 residues. V lost 7 bases and J lost 4; bases outside the gene matches: 9. The CDR3 spells CASKPGQGVGETQYF. CDR3 nucleotides: TGTGCCAGTAAGCCTGGACAGGGGGTCGGAGAGACCCAGTACTTC.

The chain employs TRBV5-1 and TRBJ1-6, with D uncertain. The V gene lost 2 bases and the J gene lost 7 bases, with 13 bases spanning the gap. The CDR3 covers 15 residues. The V gene's germline CDR1 is SGHRS and CDR2 YFSETQ. CDR3 in DNA: TGCGCCAGCAGCTTAACTGGAGTCACGAATTCACCCCTCCACTTT. Protein sequence: CASSLTGVTNSPLHF.

The chain is built from TRBV18 and TRBJ2-5, with 9 bases aligning to TRBD1. The CDR3 covers 16 residues. In germline, CDR1 is KGHSH, CDR2 LQKENI. V shed 3 bases and J 5 bases; nucleotides not matched to a gene: 10. The CDR3 reads CASSPRTGDATETQYF. CDR3 coding DNA: TGTGCCAGCTCACCCCGGACAGGGGATGCTACGGAGACCCAGTACTTC.

The chain employs TRBV27 and TRBJ2-7; TRBD1 is a possible D gene (6 bases). This CDR3 has 14 amino acids. Germline V gene sequence: CDR1 MNHEY, CDR2 SMNVEV (reference sequence). Trimming shortened V by 2 bases and J by 6 bases, and 14 bases separated the two germline ends. The CDR3 here is CASSLDSIRGEQYF. The DNA for the CDR3 is TGTGCCAGCAGTTTAGATTCGATCAGGGGCGAGCAGTACTTC.

V gene TRBV2 combines with J gene TRBJ1-2, with TRBD1 matching 12 bases. Germline V gene data show CDR1 as SNHLY and CDR2 as FYNNEI. V lost 6 bases to trimming and J lost 5 bases; unmatched junction nucleotides: 13. The CDR3 sequence is 17 residues long. CDR3 residues: CASSPMGQGAVGYGYTF. As DNA, the CDR3 is TGTGCCAGCAGCCCCATGGGACAGGGGGCGGTAGGTTATGGCTACACCTTC.

V gene TRBV7-2 combines with J gene TRBJ2-1; 8 bases are shared with TRBD2. This CDR3 region has 16 residues. The junction had 8 bases not matched to a gene; V was cut back by 2 bases and J by 5 bases. CDR1 and CDR2 from the germline V gene are SGHTA and FQGNSA. The CDR3 is CASSLNAGGGHNEQFF. CDR3 DNA sequence: TGTGCCAGCAGCTTAAATGCCGGGGGGGGCCACAATGAGCAGTTCTTC.

V and J are TRBV5-4 and TRBJ2-1; D is unresolved. V was cut by 0 bases and J by 7 bases, with 17 bases left in between. The germline gives CDR1 SGHNT, CDR2 YYREEE (reference sequence). This CDR3 has 16 residues. CDR3 sequence (DNA): TGTGCCAGCAGCTTGGATGCCGTGGCAACCTGGAATGAGCAGTTCTTC. Translating it yields CASSLDAVATWNEQFF.

This clone occurred once. V and J are TRBV5-1 and TRBJ2-7; D gene ambiguous. The CDR3 totals 13 residues. Germline V gene sequence: CDR1 SGHRS, CDR2 YFSETQ. Trimming shortened V by 4 bases and J by 2 bases, and 10 bases separated the two germline ends. CDR3 sequence: CASSENPTYEQYF. The CDR3 bases are TGCGCCAGCAGCGAGAACCCGACCTACGAGCAGTACTTC.

This clone has only one observation. The chain uses TRBV20-1 and TRBJ2-7, with D perhaps matching TRBD2 (7 bases). The CDR3 consists of 16 residues. Germline CDR1 DFQATT, CDR2 SNEGSKA (reference sequence). V dropped 3 bases and J dropped 2 bases, with 20 bases sitting between them. In nucleotides, the CDR3 is TGCAGTGCTAGTCCCTTCCGGAGGGGGGGGACCTACGAGCAGTACTTC. Translating gives CSASPFRRGGTYEQYF.

The chain carries TRBV12-5 and TRBJ2-1; D call uncertain. Germline V gene lookup returns CDR1 LGHNT and CDR2 FRNRAP. This CDR3 is built from 13 residues. V was cut by 1 base and J by 15 bases, with 16 bases left in between. CDR3 DNA: TGTGCTAGTGGTTTGGACAGCATCTATCGGCGGTTCTTC. Its translation: CASGLDSIYRRFF.